This is a list of T cell receptor beta chains from one sample in a study of T cell changes during pregnancy in multiple sclerosis. Clones were sequenced by immunoSEQ multiplex PCR, and TCRdb holds only the in-frame ones, with some missing. This table has 30,000 to 45,000 clones, around nine tenths appearing once. The material was peripheral blood, obtained before pregnancy. These receptors were obtained from a female donor with multiple sclerosis, enrolled in a pregnancy study. Each CDR3 is given with its conserved first and last residue. A D gene is named only where the DNA matches it firmly. Only part of the rows carry a size: once, few, many, or a class if the clone is expanded.

V gene: TRBV6-5
D gene: -
clone size: -
J gene: TRBJ2-7
CDR3 DNA: TGTGCCAGCAAAACCCCTGGACAGTCCTACGAGCAGTACTTC
CDR3 protein: CASKTPGQSYEQYF

V gene: TRBV19
D gene: TRBD1
clone size: -
J gene: TRBJ1-2
CDR3 DNA: TGTGCCAGCCTGGGACAGTCCTATTCTAACTATGGCTACACCTTC
CDR3 protein: CASLGQSYSNYGYTF

V gene: TRBV28
D gene: TRBD1
clone size: once
J gene: TRBJ1-2
CDR3 DNA: TGTGCCAGCAGGCAGGGACAGGGGGCGTTCGGCTACACCTTC
CDR3 protein: CASRQGQGAFGYTF

V gene: TRBV28
D gene: TRBD2
clone size: few
J gene: TRBJ2-7
CDR3 DNA: TGTGCCAGCAGCCGGGCGGGAGATCCTCGGCAGTACTTC
CDR3 protein: CASSRAGDPRQYF

V gene: TRBV19
D gene: TRBD1
clone size: -
J gene: TRBJ1-2
CDR3 DNA: TGTGCCAGTAGTTTACCGGGACAGGGAAACTATGGCTACACCTTC
CDR3 protein: CASSLPGQGNYGYTF

V gene: TRBV6-5
D gene: TRBD1
clone size: -
J gene: TRBJ2-7
CDR3 DNA: TGTGCCAGCATCGTCTCACAGGGGGCCGGGGAGCAGTACTTC
CDR3 protein: CASIVSQGAGEQYF

V gene: TRBV18
D gene: -
clone size: -
J gene: TRBJ2-3
CDR3 DNA: TGTGCCAGCTCCCTTACTAGCATTCAAGATACGCAGTATTTT
CDR3 protein: CASSLTSIQDTQYF

V gene: TRBV19
D gene: -
clone size: -
J gene: TRBJ2-1
CDR3 DNA: TGTGCCAGTAGTACAGGGGTGGACAATGAGCAGTTCTTC
CDR3 protein: CASSTGVDNEQFF

V gene: TRBV7-2
D gene: TRBD1
clone size: -
J gene: TRBJ2-5
CDR3 DNA: TGTGCCAGCAGCTTAGCGTGGGGACAGGGGAAAGAGACCCAGTACTTC
CDR3 protein: CASSLAWGQGKETQYF

V gene: TRBV2
D gene: -
clone size: once
J gene: TRBJ2-7
CDR3 DNA: TGTGCCAGCAGTGTGAACAGTGCCTACGAGCAGTACTTC
CDR3 protein: CASSVNSAYEQYF

V gene: TRBV25-1
D gene: -
clone size: -
J gene: TRBJ1-5
CDR3 DNA: TGTGCCAGCAGTGATTCCCTTGTAAATCAGCCCCAGCATTTT
CDR3 protein: CASSDSLVNQPQHF

V gene: TRBV6-5
D gene: -
clone size: -
J gene: TRBJ1-1
CDR3 DNA: TGTGCCAGCATCATGAACACTGAAGCTTTCTTT
CDR3 protein: CASIMNTEAFF

V gene: TRBV14
D gene: TRBD1
clone size: once
J gene: TRBJ2-3
CDR3 DNA: TGTGCCAGCAGCGTCCGGGACAGGGTTTACGGAGATACGCAGTATTTT
CDR3 protein: CASSVRDRVYGDTQYF

V gene: TRBV29-1
D gene: -
clone size: -
J gene: TRBJ1-3
CDR3 DNA: TGCAGCGTTCGCCCAGGCTCTGGAAACACCATATATTTT
CDR3 protein: CSVRPGSGNTIYF

V gene: TRBV5-1
D gene: -
clone size: -
J gene: TRBJ1-2
CDR3 DNA: TGCGCCAGCAGCTTGGCCGAGGGGGTTCTCGATGGCTACACCTTC
CDR3 protein: CASSLAEGVLDGYTF

V gene: TRBV19
D gene: -
clone size: -
J gene: TRBJ2-1
CDR3 DNA: TGTGCCAGTAGTATCGAGAGCGGTTACAATGAGCAGTTCTTC
CDR3 protein: CASSIESGYNEQFF

V gene: TRBV13
D gene: TRBD2
clone size: -
J gene: TRBJ2-3
CDR3 DNA: TGTGCCAGCAGCTTAGTGGTTAGCGGGAGAGATACGCAGTATTTT
CDR3 protein: CASSLVVSGRDTQYF

V gene: TRBV5-1
D gene: -
clone size: -
J gene: TRBJ2-3
CDR3 DNA: TGCGCCAGCAGCGTCGGGGTACTCACAGATACGCAGTATTTT
CDR3 protein: CASSVGVLTDTQYF

V gene: TRBV6-4
D gene: TRBD1
clone size: -
J gene: TRBJ2-6
CDR3 DNA: TGTGCCAGCAGTGACTGGACAGGGGGCTCTGGGGCCAACGTCCTGACTTTC
CDR3 protein: CASSDWTGGSGANVLTF

V gene: TRBV29-1
D gene: TRBD1
clone size: -
J gene: TRBJ2-1
CDR3 DNA: TGCAGCGTTGGGACAGGGGGCTACAATGAGCAGTTCTTC
CDR3 protein: CSVGTGGYNEQFF

V gene: TRBV27
D gene: -
clone size: -
J gene: TRBJ1-5
CDR3 DNA: TGTGCCAGCGCAGGGTATAGCAATCAGCCCCAGCATTTT
CDR3 protein: CASAGYSNQPQHF

V gene: TRBV7-2
D gene: -
clone size: -
J gene: TRBJ2-1
CDR3 DNA: TGTGCCAGCAGCTTTGCAGAATTCGTTGGCAATGAGCAGTTCTTC
CDR3 protein: CASSFAEFVGNEQFF

V gene: TRBV5-6
D gene: TRBD1
clone size: -
J gene: TRBJ1-1
CDR3 DNA: TGTGCCAGCAGCCGGAACGGGGACAGGGGATCCACTGAAGCTTTCTTT
CDR3 protein: CASSRNGDRGSTEAFF

V gene: TRBV4-1
D gene: -
clone size: -
J gene: TRBJ1-1
CDR3 DNA: TGCGCCAGCAGCCAACCATCAGGGAACACTGAAGCTTTCTTT
CDR3 protein: CASSQPSGNTEAFF

V gene: TRBV7-7
D gene: -
clone size: -
J gene: TRBJ2-5
CDR3 DNA: TGTGCTAGCAGCTTAGGGTTGACAGGCCTCCAAGAGACCCAGTACTTC
CDR3 protein: CASSLGLTGLQETQYF

V gene: TRBV6-5
D gene: TRBD1
clone size: -
J gene: TRBJ2-2
CDR3 DNA: TGTGCCAGCAGTTACAGGGGGCAAACCGGGGAGCTGTTTTTT
CDR3 protein: CASSYRGQTGELFF

V gene: TRBV10-3
D gene: -
clone size: -
J gene: TRBJ1-5
CDR3 DNA: TGTGCCATCAGTGAAGGTGGTGAGGCACAGCCCCAGCATTTT
CDR3 protein: CAISEGGEAQPQHF

V gene: TRBV5-1
D gene: TRBD1
clone size: -
J gene: TRBJ1-4
CDR3 DNA: TGCGCCAGCAGCTTGTTAGGGGGCGTCGGGGATGAAAAACTGTTTTTT
CDR3 protein: CASSLLGGVGDEKLFF

V gene: TRBV5-1
D gene: TRBD2
clone size: -
J gene: TRBJ2-1
CDR3 DNA: TGCGCCAGCAGCGAAAGACTAGCGGGAAGGGTTACGAACAATGAGCAGTTCTTC
CDR3 protein: CASSERLAGRVTNNEQFF